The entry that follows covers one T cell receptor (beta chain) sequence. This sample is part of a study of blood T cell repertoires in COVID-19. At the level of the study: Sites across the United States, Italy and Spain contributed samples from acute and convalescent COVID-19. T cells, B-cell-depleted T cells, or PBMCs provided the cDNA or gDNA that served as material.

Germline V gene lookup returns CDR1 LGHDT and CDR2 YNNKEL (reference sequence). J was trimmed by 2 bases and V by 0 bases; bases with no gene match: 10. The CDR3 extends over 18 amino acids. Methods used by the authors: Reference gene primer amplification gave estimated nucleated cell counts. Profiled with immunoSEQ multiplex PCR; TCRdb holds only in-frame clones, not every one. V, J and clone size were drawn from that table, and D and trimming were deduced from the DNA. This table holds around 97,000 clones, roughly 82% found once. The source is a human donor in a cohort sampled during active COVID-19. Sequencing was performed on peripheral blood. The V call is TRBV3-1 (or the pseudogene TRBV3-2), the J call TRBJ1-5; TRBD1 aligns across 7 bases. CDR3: CASSQESTGLGRNQPQHF. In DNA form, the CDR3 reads TGTGCCAGCAGCCAAGAGTCGACAGGGCTCGGCCGCAATCAGCCCCAGCATTTT.